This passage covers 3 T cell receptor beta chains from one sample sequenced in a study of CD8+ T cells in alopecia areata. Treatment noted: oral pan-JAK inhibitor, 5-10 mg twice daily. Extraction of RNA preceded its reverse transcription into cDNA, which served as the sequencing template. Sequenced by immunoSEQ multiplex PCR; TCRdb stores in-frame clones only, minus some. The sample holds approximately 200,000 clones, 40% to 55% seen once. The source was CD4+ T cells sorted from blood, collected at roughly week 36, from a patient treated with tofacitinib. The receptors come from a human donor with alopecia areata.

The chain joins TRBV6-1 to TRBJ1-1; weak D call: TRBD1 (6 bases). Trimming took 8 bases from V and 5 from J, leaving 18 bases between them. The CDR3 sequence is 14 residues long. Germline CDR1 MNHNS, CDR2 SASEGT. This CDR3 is CASGDRNSLTEAFF. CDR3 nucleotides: TGTGCCAGCGGAGACAGGAATTCTCTTACTGAAGCTTTCTTT.

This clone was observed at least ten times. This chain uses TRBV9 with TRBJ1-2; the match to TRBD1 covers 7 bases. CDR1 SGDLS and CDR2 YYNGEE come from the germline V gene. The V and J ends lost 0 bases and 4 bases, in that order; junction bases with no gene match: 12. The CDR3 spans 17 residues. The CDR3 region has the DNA TGTGCCAGCAGCGTAGTTGGGACAGTTGCTGCGGGCTATGGCTACACCTTC. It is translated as CASSVVGTVAAGYGYTF.

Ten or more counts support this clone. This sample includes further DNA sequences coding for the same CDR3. CDR3 nucleotide sequence: TGTGCCAGCAGCTTAGGCAGCAGATCGAGCTCCTACGAGCAGTACTTC. Its translation: CASSLGSRSSSYEQYF. This chain connects TRBV11-2 to TRBJ2-7; D not resolved. V shed 1 base and J shed 0 bases, with 13 bases lying between them. Germline lookup yields CDR1 SGHAT and CDR2 FQNNGV. CDR3 size: 16 residues.